This TCR beta chain was profiled in a study of T cells in Graves' hyperthyroidism and ophthalmopathy. TCR beta CDR3 regions were amplified from RNA. The HTBI primer set drove a first-round RT-PCR of the TCR CDR3. In TCRdb, the multiplex PCR reads were re-called with MiXCR into one record per CDR3 protein. The sample yields 400,000 to 500,000 distinct CDR3 sequences, about an eighth seen once. This clonotype was observed many times. The receptor comes from a woman between 18 and 29 years old with Graves' hyperthyroidism. Sequencing input: blood.

The CDR3 is CASSEGQAETQYF. The DNA of the CDR3 is TGTGCCAGCAGTGAGGGCCAGGCCGAGACCCAGTACTTC. This rearrangement joins TRBV2 to TRBJ2-5; D not certain. Trimming took 3 bases from V and 5 from J, leaving 10 bases between them. CDR1 and CDR2 (germline): SNHLY, FYNNEI. The length of the CDR3 is 13 residues.